This section outlines one T cell receptor beta chain sequence together with its context. Its target antigen remains unknown. One base away there is no much larger clone; base qualities are not given. This specimen comes from a study of CD8 T cells in ankylosing spondylitis (dated by TCRdb to the late 2010s). With regard to the full study: The study profiled T cell receptor beta repertoires in healthy donors and ankylosing spondylitis patients to find disease-linked TCR variants. Peripheral blood samples were taken, and synovial fluid was additionally collected from ankylosing spondylitis patients. In total, the full study cohort was made up of 95 to 110 healthy donors and approximately 27 ankylosing spondylitis patients. What the study reported, not specific to this receptor: The disease-linked clones were reported to be significantly enriched in matched synovial fluid samples from ankylosing spondylitis patients. A TCR beta motif of eight highly homologous amino acid variants appeared characteristic of blood from ankylosing spondylitis patients. Some of the motif variants had been reported before in the synovial fluid and blood of reactive arthritis patients, a finding that suggests common disease-initiation mechanisms. A CD8+ phenotype was shown by the disease-linked clones, which were found at relatively low frequencies in peripheral blood.

Relative to germline, V is missing 2 bases and J is missing 7 bases, with 3 bases of the junction outside any gene match. As encoded in the germline V gene (reference sequence), CDR1 is MNHEY while CDR2 is SMNVEV. The cysteine opens and the phenylalanine closes a CDR3 of 13 amino acids. CDR3 DNA is the only sequence kept; it has 39 bases, read in frame from the first base. The reads were generated on an Illumina HiSeq 2500. Quantitative 5'-RACE with molecular barcodes was the method used to prepare the TCR beta libraries. In the paper's pipeline: Disease-linked TCR variants were identified with a new computational method built on a probabilistic model of VDJ rearrangement. Starting from the raw public reads, TCRdb applied fastp trimming at Q25, assembled clones with MiXCR and retained in-frame beta chains. Identical CDR3 protein sequences are pooled into one entry, listed with their most common genes and DNA. The V and J calls, along with clone size, are taken from TCRdb and not from the paper's own processing. For this sample there are 250,000 or so distinct CDR3 sequences; 18% appear just once. The ten largest clonotypes hold approximately 33% of the sample.

In this chain, TRBV27 is recombined with TRBJ2-7; 9 central bases correspond to TRBD1. The sample was blood, either unsorted or a sorted T cell fraction (not recorded which). The TCR comes from a male donor with ankylosing spondylitis or in good health (not recorded which). At the DNA level, the sequence is TGTGCCAGCAGTTTAAACAGGGGGCGAGAGCAGTACTTC. The resulting protein is CASSLNRGREQYF.